The 11 T cell receptor beta chains presented below share a single source sample, sequenced in a study of blood T cell repertoires in COVID-19. Libraries were prepared by immunoSEQ multiplex PCR; TCRdb keeps only in-frame clonotypes and omits some of them. In the table there are about 370,000 clones, 85% to 90% of which are singletons. Sequenced material: PBMCs or T cells enriched from blood (not recorded which). The receptors were sampled from a man younger than 30 who had recovered from COVID-19.

The rearrangement links TRBV4-3 to TRBJ2-1; no reliable D call. The CDR3 sequence is 13 residues long. V shed 0 bases and J shed 10 bases, with 10 bases lying between them. Germline loops: CDR1 LGHNA, CDR2 YSLEER. CDR3 nucleotides: TGCGCCAGCAGCCAAGACCTAACTATAGAGCAGTTCTTC. The encoded protein is CASSQDLTIEQFF.

The genes are TRBV4-3 and TRBJ2-7; TRBD2 might be the D (5 bases). The V and J ends lost 0 bases and 0 bases respectively, with 9 bases between them. Germline V lookup: CDR1 LGHNA, CDR2 YSLEER. The CDR3 extends over 15 amino acids. In nucleotides, the CDR3 is TGCGCCAGCAGCCAAGAGGGAGCAAGCTCCTACGAGCAGTACTTC. This encodes CASSQEGASSYEQYF.

As concerns this clone: Other DNA sequences in this specimen translate into the identical CDR3. The rearrangement links TRBV30 to TRBJ1-1; no reliable D call. Germline values: CDR1 GTSNPN, CDR2 SVGIG (reference sequence). Trimming left V 2 bases short and J 0 bases short, with 7 bases between. This CDR3 has 13 amino acids. Here the CDR3 DNA reads TGTGCCTGGAGTCGCGGCATGAACACTGAAGCTTTCTTT. Translation: CAWSRGMNTEAFF.

The J gene is TRBJ2-7, the V gene TRBV5-6; 8 bases match TRBD1. This CDR3 spans 14 amino acids. Germline values: CDR1 SGHDT, CDR2 YYEEEE. J lost 2 bases, V lost 3 bases, and 4 bases had no gene match. The CDR3 protein is CASSWRTGTYEQYF. The CDR3 nucleotides read TGTGCCAGCAGCTGGAGGACAGGGACCTACGAGCAGTACTTC.

This CDR3 reads CASSQETGAQPQHF. For the CDR3, the DNA is TGTGCCAGCAGCCAAGAAACAGGGGCTCAGCCCCAGCATTTT. The rearrangement uses TRBV4-2 and TRBJ1-5; 7 bases align to TRBD1. This CDR3 has 14 residues. Germline V gene data show CDR1 as LGHNA and CDR2 as YNFKEQ. The V segment lost 0 bases and the J segment 6 bases; nucleotides outside the gene matches: 2.

This chain joins TRBV15 and TRBJ2-1; 13 nucleotides align to TRBD2. The CDR3 is 17 residues long. Germline trimming cut 2 bases from V and 7 bases from J; bases unmatched to any gene: 8. CDR1 LNHNV and CDR2 YYDKDF come from the germline V gene (reference sequence). CDR3 DNA: TGTGCCACCAGCAGATCGTGGACTAGCGGGGGAGGGAATGAGCAGTTCTTC. As protein: CATSRSWTSGGGNEQFF.

The J gene is TRBJ2-7, the V gene TRBV15; 9 positions agree with TRBD2. V trimming: 3 bases; J trimming: 1 base; junction bases outside the gene matches: 4. CDR1 and CDR2 from the germline V gene are LNHNV and YYDKDF (reference sequence). The CDR3 length is 15 residues. CDR3 sequence reads: CATSSLAGVSYEQYF. CDR3 DNA sequence: TGTGCCACCAGCAGTTTAGCGGGAGTGTCCTACGAGCAGTACTTC.

J is TRBJ2-1 and V is TRBV9, with D uncertain. This CDR3 has 12 residues. CDR1 and CDR2 (germline): SGDLS, YYNGEE. Trimming stripped 4 bases from V and 8 bases from J, with 10 bases between. DNA of the CDR3: TGTGCCAGCAGCTCCCGGGTGGATGAGCAGTTCTTC. It encodes CASSSRVDEQFF.

The chain combines TRBV28 with TRBJ2-2; a possible D gene is TRBD1 (7 bases). Trimming removed 9 bases from V and 5 bases from J, with 13 bases in between. The CDR3 has 13 amino acids. Germline V gene sequence: CDR1 MDHEN, CDR2 SYDVKM. DNA of the CDR3: TGTGCCAGTCTCAGGGGGGAAACCGGGGAGCTGTTTTTT. It codes for CASLRGETGELFF.

The chain combines TRBV18 with TRBJ2-1; maybe TRBD2 (5 bases). CDR1 is KGHSH and CDR2 is LQKENI in the germline V gene. The CDR3 totals 15 residues. Between the trimmed V and J ends, which lost 3 bases and 8 bases, there was a span of 17 bases. The CDR3 protein is CASSPGSARLDEQFF. CDR3 in DNA: TGTGCCAGCTCACCTGGTAGCGCCCGTTTAGATGAGCAGTTCTTC.

This clone was seen a single time. The chain employs TRBV25-1 and TRBJ1-2, with no clear D. CDR1 is MGHDK and CDR2 is SYGVNS in the germline V gene. Trimming stripped 0 bases from V and 2 bases from J, with 7 bases between. The CDR3 has 14 amino acids. In DNA form, the CDR3 reads TGTGCCAGCAGTGAATATCGACAAAACTATGGCTACACCTTC. Translating it yields CASSEYRQNYGYTF.